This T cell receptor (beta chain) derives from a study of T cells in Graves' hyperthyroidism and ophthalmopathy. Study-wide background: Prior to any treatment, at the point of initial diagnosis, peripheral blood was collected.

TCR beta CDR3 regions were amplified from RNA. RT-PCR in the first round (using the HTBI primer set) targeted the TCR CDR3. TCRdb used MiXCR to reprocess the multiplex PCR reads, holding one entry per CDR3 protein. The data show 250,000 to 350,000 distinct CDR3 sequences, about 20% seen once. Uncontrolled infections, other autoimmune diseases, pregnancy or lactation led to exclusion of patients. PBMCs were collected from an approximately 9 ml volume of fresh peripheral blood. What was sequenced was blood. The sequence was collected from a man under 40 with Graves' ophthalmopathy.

The CDR3 DNA sequence: TGTGCCAGCAGTTCGTCCGGGACAAGGGGGCCCGGTGGCTACACCTTC. As protein: CASSSSGTRGPGGYTF. V gene TRBV12-3 or TRBV12-4 combines with J gene TRBJ1-2, with 7 bases identical to TRBD1. Germline trimming cut 4 bases from V and 7 bases from J; bases unmatched to any gene: 15. The CDR3 is 16 amino acids.